This T cell receptor beta chain came from a study of molecular identifiers for immune sequencing clone quantification. On the study more broadly: Naive CD8 RNA (roughly 20,000 or 100,000 cells) was divided into five aliquots, with four sequenced. Whole-study results and caveats: Clones exceeding 20 RNA copies carried over 99% of effector molecules but under 1% of naive-cell molecules.

This CDR3 has 14 amino acids. V lost 1 base and J lost 4, with 14 bases in between. Per the germline V gene, CDR1 is DFQATT and CDR2 is SNEGSKA (reference sequence). This clonotype occurred many times. The target antigen is unknown. Investigators produced naive CD8 libraries from roughly 20,000 to 1,000,000 sorted cells, drawing on 10%, 30% or 50% RNA. A CD8+CD4-CCR7+CD45RA+ phenotype served as the sorting definition for naive CD8 T cells. Via MiXCR, TCRdb re-called the PCR reads, giving one row per CDR3 protein. This table has about 510,000 distinct CDR3 sequences, over 20% appearing once. The sequenced sample consisted of naive CD8+ T cells from blood, with Jurkat cell RNA spiked in. As for subset: FACS-sorted CD8+CD4-CCR7+CD45RA+ naive T cells. The sequence came from a human donor in good health. Some libraries in this study had Jurkat cell RNA spiked in. This chain joins TRBV20-1 and TRBJ2-7, with a tentative D call TRBD2 (6 bases). In DNA form, the CDR3 reads TGCAGTGCTAGAGTGGTCTGGGCGGGATACGAGCAGTACTTC. This codes for CSARVVWAGYEQYF.